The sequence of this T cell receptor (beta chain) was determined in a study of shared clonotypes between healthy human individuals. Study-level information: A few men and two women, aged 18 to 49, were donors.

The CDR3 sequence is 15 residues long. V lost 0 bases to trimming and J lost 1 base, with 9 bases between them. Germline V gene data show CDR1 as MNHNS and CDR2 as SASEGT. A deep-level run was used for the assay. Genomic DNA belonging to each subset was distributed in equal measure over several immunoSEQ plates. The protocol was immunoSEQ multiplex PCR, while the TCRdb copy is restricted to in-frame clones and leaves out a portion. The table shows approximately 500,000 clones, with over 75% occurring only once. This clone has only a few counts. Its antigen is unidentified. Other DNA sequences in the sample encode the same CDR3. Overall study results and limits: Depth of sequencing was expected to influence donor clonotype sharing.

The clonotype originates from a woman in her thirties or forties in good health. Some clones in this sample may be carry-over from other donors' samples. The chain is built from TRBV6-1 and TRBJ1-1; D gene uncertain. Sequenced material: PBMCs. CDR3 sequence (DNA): TGTGCCAGCAGTGAAGCGTGGGGTGGGAACACTGAAGCTTTCTTT. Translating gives CASSEAWGGNTEAFF.